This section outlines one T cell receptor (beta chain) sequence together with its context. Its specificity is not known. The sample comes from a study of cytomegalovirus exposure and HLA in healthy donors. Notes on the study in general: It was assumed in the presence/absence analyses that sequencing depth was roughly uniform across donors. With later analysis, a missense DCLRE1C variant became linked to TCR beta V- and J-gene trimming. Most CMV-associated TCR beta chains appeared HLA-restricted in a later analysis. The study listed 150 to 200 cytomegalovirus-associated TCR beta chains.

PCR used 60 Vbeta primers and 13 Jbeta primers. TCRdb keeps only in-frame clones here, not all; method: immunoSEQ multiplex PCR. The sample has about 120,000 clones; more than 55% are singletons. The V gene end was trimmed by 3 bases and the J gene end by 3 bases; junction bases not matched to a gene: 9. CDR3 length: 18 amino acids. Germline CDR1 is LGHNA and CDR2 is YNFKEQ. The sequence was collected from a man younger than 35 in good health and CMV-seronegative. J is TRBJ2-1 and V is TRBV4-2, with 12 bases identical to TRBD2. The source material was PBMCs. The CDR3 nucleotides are TGTGCCAGCAGCCAGGGGGGCCTAGCGGGGGGGCACTACAATGAGCAGTTCTTC. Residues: CASSQGGLAGGHYNEQFF.